The rows below give T cell receptor beta chains drawn from one sample of a study of identical twins. TCRdb re-derived calls from the 5' RACE reads in MiXCR, one entry per CDR3 protein. The table records about 890,000 distinct CDR3 sequences, about 12% of them present only once. These data were also filed under a second study, of yellow fever vaccine responses in identical twins.

The sample consisted of PBMCs. Every receptor here comes from a woman aged 18-35 years in good health. CDR3s include the opening cysteine and the closing phenylalanine or tryptophan. The D gene is left open where the match is weak. Size values are once, few and many counts, or a class for expanded clones, and some rows have none.

size	V	D	J	DNA	CDR3
few	TRBV6-2/TRBV6-3	NA	TRBJ2-7	TGTGCCAGCAGTTCCGTACTTCGTTACGAGCAGTACTTC	CASSSVLRYEQYF
NA	TRBV20-1	TRBD1	TRBJ2-5	TGCAGTGCCGTACCGGGACAGAAGGGTGGGACCCAGTACTTC	CSAVPGQKGGTQYF
many	TRBV10-3	TRBD1	TRBJ1-2	TGTGCCATCAGCGGGGACAGGGGTTATGGCTACACCTTC	CAISGDRGYGYTF
many	TRBV12-3/TRBV12-4	NA	TRBJ2-3	TGTGCCAGCAACCCGGGACTTCTCGGCGGAACAGATACGCAGTATTTT	CASNPGLLGGTDTQYF
NA	TRBV20-1	NA	TRBJ1-4	TGCAGTGCCCCAGACGGTGCCGGAAAACTGTTTTTT	CSAPDGAGKLFF
few	TRBV29-1	NA	TRBJ1-1	TGCAGCGTTCGCGGGATCCATGAAGCTTTCTTT	CSVRGIHEAFF
few	TRBV12-3/TRBV12-4	TRBD2	TRBJ2-7	TGTGCCAGCAGCCATAGCGGGAGGGGCTGGTACCCCTCTGACGAGCAGTACTTC	CASSHSGRGWYPSDEQYF
few	TRBV28	TRBD1	TRBJ2-7	TGTGCCAGCAGTCTCCGGGACAGGCTTCACTTC	CASSLRDRLHF
few	TRBV15	TRBD2	TRBJ2-3	TGTGCCACCAGCAGAGATCTCGCTAGCGGCTACACAGATACGCAGTATTTT	CATSRDLASGYTDTQYF
NA	TRBV10-3	NA	TRBJ2-1	TGTGCCATCAGTTCGGCCGACGTAACCTACAATGAGCAGTTCTTC	CAISSADVTYNEQFF
NA	TRBV20-1	NA	TRBJ2-2	TGCAGTGTTCCGGGACGGAACGCGAACACCGGGGAGCTGTTTTTT	CSVPGRNANTGELFF
NA	TRBV11-3	NA	TRBJ2-2	TGTGCCAGCAGCTTAGCCCTAGGCGAGACTTACACCGGGGAGCTGTTTTTT	CASSLALGETYTGELFF
NA	TRBV3-1	NA	TRBJ2-7	TGTGCCAGCAGCCAATCTGCGGATGCCTTCTACGAGCAGTACTTC	CASSQSADAFYEQYF
NA	TRBV15	NA	TRBJ1-2	TGTGCCACCAGCAGAGAACACGGTAACTATGGCTACACCTTC	CATSREHGNYGYTF
NA	TRBV20-1	NA	TRBJ1-6	TGCAGTGCTAGAGACGGCCAGGTGTCACCCCTCCACTTT	CSARDGQVSPLHF
few	TRBV12-3/TRBV12-4	NA	TRBJ1-3	TGTGCCAGCAGTTTGGCAGGCCAGGGAAACACCATATATTTT	CASSLAGQGNTIYF
few	TRBV6-1	TRBD2	TRBJ2-3	TGTGCCAGTGGACTAGTTGTCTACGATACGCAGTATTTT	CASGLVVYDTQYF
few	TRBV7-8	NA	TRBJ2-7	TGTGCCAGCAGCTTACGAGTAGTAGCGCACGAGCAGTACTTC	CASSLRVVAHEQYF
few	TRBV20-1	TRBD2	TRBJ2-1	TGCAGTGCTACGACTAGCGGGAGATACAATGAGCAGTTCTTC	CSATTSGRYNEQFF
few	TRBV20-1	NA	TRBJ2-7	TGCAGTGCTAGGGAGGGGCTGGAAAGTTACGAGCAGTACTTC	CSAREGLESYEQYF
few	TRBV28	NA	TRBJ2-6	TGTGCCAGCAGAGTCTTGGGCTCTGGGGCCAACGTCCTGACTTTC	CASRVLGSGANVLTF
few	TRBV15	TRBD2	TRBJ2-7	TGTGCCACCAGCAGAGATCTTAGGGGTAGCGGGAGCCTATCCTACGAGCAGTACTTC	CATSRDLRGSGSLSYEQYF
few	TRBV11-1	NA	TRBJ2-5	TGTGCCAGCAGCTTAGCTACGGTACAGGTCCGTTTCGACCAAGAGACCCAGTACTTC	CASSLATVQVRFDQETQYF
few	TRBV5-5	NA	TRBJ1-2	TGTGCCAGCAGCTTCGAGACGTCCAACTATGGCTACACCTTC	CASSFETSNYGYTF
NA	TRBV3-1	TRBD2	TRBJ2-1	TGTGCCTGCAGCCCGGATCTTGGGATAGCGGGTTCGGACAATGAGCAGTTCTTC	CACSPDLGIAGSDNEQFF
NA	TRBV13	NA	TRBJ2-3	TGTGCCAGCAGCTTAGCCGGGACGGGTGCCACAGATACGCAGTATTTT	CASSLAGTGATDTQYF
NA	TRBV2	NA	TRBJ2-1	TGTGCCAGCAATCAAGGGGCCGAACAGTCCGTAAGTTGGGAGCAGTTCTTC	CASNQGAEQSVSWEQFF
few	TRBV4-1	NA	TRBJ2-3	TGCGCCAGCAGCCACCCCGGGGGGCGGCGGGTAGATACGCAGTATTTT	CASSHPGGRRVDTQYF
NA	TRBV5-1	NA	TRBJ2-5	TGCGCCAGCAGCGAAGGGGCCTTTGGGGAGACCCAGTACTTC	CASSEGAFGETQYF
many	TRBV6-1	NA	TRBJ1-6	TGTGCCAGCAGTGAAACTTCACCCCTCCACTTT	CASSETSPLHF
few	TRBV5-1	TRBD2	TRBJ2-7	TGCGCCAGCAGCTTGGGGGTGGGAGGGACCTCCTCCTACGAGCAGTACTTC	CASSLGVGGTSSYEQYF
NA	TRBV19	NA	TRBJ2-5	TGTGCCAGTAGTCCCTCCGGCGGTCGGACGGAGACCCAGTACTTC	CASSPSGGRTETQYF
NA	TRBV7-6	TRBD1	TRBJ2-3	TGTGCCAGCAGCTTATTTGGGGGACAGGGGACAGATACGCAGTATTTT	CASSLFGGQGTDTQYF
few	TRBV5-1	NA	TRBJ2-7	TGCGCCAGCAGCTTGGCCTTGGGAGGAAACTACGAGCAGTACTTC	CASSLALGGNYEQYF
many	TRBV7-9	TRBD1	TRBJ1-2	TGTGCCAGCAGCTTACCAGGACAGGGAGTAACGGGCTATGGCTACACCTTC	CASSLPGQGVTGYGYTF
many	TRBV5-6	NA	TRBJ1-5	TGTGCCAGCAGCTTCAAGACCAGGCATAGCAATCAGCCCCAGCATTTT	CASSFKTRHSNQPQHF
NA	TRBV9	NA	TRBJ1-1	TGTGCCAGCAGCGTAGCCCTGGGCACTGAAGCTTTCTTT	CASSVALGTEAFF
many	TRBV12-3/TRBV12-4	TRBD2	TRBJ2-1	TGTGCCAGCAGTTTCGTGGGAGGGCCGGATGAGCAGTTCTTC	CASSFVGGPDEQFF
NA	TRBV14	TRBD2	TRBJ2-5	TGTGCCAGTAGGAAGGTAGCGGGAGAGACCCAGTACTTC	CASRKVAGETQYF
few	TRBV11-2	TRBD2	TRBJ2-2	TGTGCCAGCAGCGCGGGAGTTGGGAACACCGGGGAGCTGTTTTTT	CASSAGVGNTGELFF
few	TRBV7-3	TRBD2	TRBJ2-3	TGTGCCAGCAGCGTTAACTCTCTAGCGGGAGGGCCTAAGTATTTT	CASSVNSLAGGPKYF